Presented here are 25 T cell receptor beta chains from one specimen sequenced in a study of response to subunit inactivated influenza vaccine. From the RT-PCR reads, TCRdb called clonotypes with MiXCR, one entry per CDR3 protein. The sample includes fewer than 350,000 distinct CDR3 sequences, 21% of them seen just once. Sequencing used PBMCs from blood, obtained about 20 months after vaccination. The receptors originated from a man between 50 and 69 years old who received an inactivated influenza vaccine.

In this sample, this clonotype turned up a few times. The chain employs TRBV19 and TRBJ1-5; no definite D call. The CDR3 has 13 amino acids. Germline loops: CDR1 LNHDA, CDR2 SQIVND (reference sequence). V lost 1 base to trimming and J lost 5 bases, with 6 bases between them. The CDR3 sequence is CASSIVRDQPQHF. CDR3 nucleotides: TGTGCCAGTAGTATAGTAAGGGATCAGCCCCAGCATTTT.

V usage is TRBV5-1 and J usage is TRBJ1-5; D possibly corresponds to TRBD1 (5 bases). CDR1 SGHRS and CDR2 YFSETQ come from the germline V gene. The CDR3 covers 16 residues. Trimming shortened V by 4 bases and J by 5 bases, and 19 bases separated the two germline ends. CDR3 loop: CASSPRGTLLYQPQHF. CDR3 DNA: TGCGCCAGCAGCCCGCGGGGGACCCTCCTTTATCAGCCCCAGCATTTT.

This chain joins TRBV20-1 and TRBJ2-7, with unresolved D. V lost 5 bases to trimming and J lost 7 bases, with 9 bases between them. This CDR3 contains 10 residues. The germline V gene encodes CDR1 DFQATT and CDR2 SNEGSKA (reference sequence). CDR3 in DNA: TGCAGTGCTCACTTTGGTGAGCAGTACTTC. Protein: CSAHFGEQYF.

This clonotype was observed a handful of times. The chain employs TRBV7-2 and TRBJ2-3; either TRBD1 or TRBD2 may supply D (6 bases each). The CDR3 sequence is 15 residues long. Trimming removed 4 bases at V and 5 bases at J, with 16 bases between. Germline V CDR1 and CDR2: SGHTA, FQGNSA. The CDR3, as DNA: TGTGCCAGCAGCTCCTTGGGGGGCGTGGGAGATACGCAGTATTTT. Translation gives CASSSLGGVGDTQYF.

This clonotype turned up a few times. For the CDR3, the DNA is TGTGCCAGCAGGGGACTACTGAACACCGGGGAGCTGTTTTTT. Protein product: CASRGLLNTGELFF. The chain is built from TRBV12-3 or TRBV12-4 and TRBJ2-2, with 7 bases identical to TRBD2. The V and J ends lost 6 bases and 1 base, in that order; junction bases with no gene match: 2. The CDR3 loop spans 14 amino acids.

This clonotype has only a few counts. The gene calls are TRBV10-1 and TRBJ2-1; 7 nucleotides align to TRBD1. The CDR3 is 12 residues long. The germline V gene has CDR1 WNHNN and CDR2 SYGVQD (reference sequence). V lost 6 bases, J lost 10 bases, and 6 bases stayed unmatched. The CDR3 coding sequence is TGCGCCAGCAGCCCCCAGGGACAGGAGCAGTTCTTC. Its protein product is CASSPQGQEQFF.

This clonotype was observed a handful of times. The chain combines TRBV12-3 or TRBV12-4 with TRBJ1-2; D is perhaps TRBD1 (5 bases). The V gene lost 3 bases and the J gene lost 8 bases, with 10 bases spanning the gap. CDR3 length equals 12 residues. Written as DNA, the CDR3 is TGTGCCAGCAGTTTCTGGGGGGAAGGCTACACCTTC. Protein: CASSFWGEGYTF.

The chain is built from TRBV2 and TRBJ1-1; no clear D. V gave up 2 bases and J gave up 0 bases, with 7 bases separating them. The CDR3 length is 14 residues. Germline V gives CDR1 SNHLY, CDR2 FYNNEI. The CDR3 protein is CASSEHTMNTEAFF. As DNA, the CDR3 is TGTGCCAGCAGTGAACACACCATGAACACTGAAGCTTTCTTT.

This clonotype appeared a few times. The chain employs TRBV20-1 and TRBJ1-1; the D is unclear. Deletions cut 3 bases from V and 3 bases from J, with 20 bases between. CDR3 length equals 16 residues. Germline V CDR1 and CDR2: DFQATT, SNEGSKA (reference sequence). The DNA for the CDR3 is TGCAGTGCTAGGGGATACCGCCTCCCCGAGGACACTGAAGCTTTCTTT. This gives the protein CSARGYRLPEDTEAFF.

The rearrangement links TRBV20-1 to TRBJ2-1, with D tentatively TRBD1 or TRBD2 (6 bases each). From germline, CDR1 is DFQATT and CDR2 SNEGSKA (reference sequence). Trimming cost V 1 base and J 3 bases, with 16 bases left between them. CDR3 length: 16 amino acids. In nucleotides, the CDR3 is TGCAGTGCTAGAGGGTCGGGGGCCCAGAACTACAATGAGCAGTTCTTC. This codes for CSARGSGAQNYNEQFF.

This clonotype was picked up many times. The chain employs TRBV6-5 and TRBJ1-1; D not certain. Per germline, CDR1 MNHEY and CDR2 SVGAGI. The CDR3 spans 11 residues. The ends were cut back, 4 bases at V and 5 bases at J, with 5 bases in the middle. The CDR3 DNA is TGTGCCAGCAGTTCCCGGACTGAAGCTTTCTTT. It is translated as CASSSRTEAFF.

This clonotype came up a few times. The chain links TRBV28 to TRBJ1-1; D remains unclear. The CDR3 contains 13 residues. Germline CDR1 and CDR2: MDHEN and SYDVKM. V shed 2 bases and J shed 9 bases, with 13 bases lying between them. The CDR3, as DNA: TGTGCCAGCAGTTTAAATTTACGGCGGCAAGCTTTCTTT. Translating it yields CASSLNLRRQAFF.

The table lists this clonotype with many counts. The chain recombines TRBV12-3 or TRBV12-4 with TRBJ1-2; no reliable D call. This CDR3 spans 14 amino acids. V was shortened by 10 bases and J by 0 bases, with 15 bases between the two germline ends. CDR3 loop: CATQMSAANYGYTF. The DNA of the CDR3 is TGTGCCACCCAAATGTCGGCAGCTAACTATGGCTACACCTTC.

This chain joins TRBV5-5 and TRBJ1-2; no reliable D call. The CDR3 loop spans 13 amino acids. The germline CDR1 and CDR2 sequences are SGHKS and YYEKEE (reference sequence). V gave up 4 bases and J gave up 4 bases, with 11 bases separating them. CDR3 in amino acids: CASSPDGFYGYTF. The CDR3 coding sequence is TGTGCCAGCAGCCCGGACGGGTTCTATGGCTACACCTTC.

This clonotype was seen many times. The CDR3 region is CATQAVWTVNTEAFF. In DNA, the CDR3 is TGTGCCACCCAAGCGGTGTGGACAGTGAACACTGAAGCTTTCTTT. J is TRBJ1-1 and V is TRBV19; weak D call: TRBD1 (6 bases). The length of the CDR3 is 15 residues. Germline loops: CDR1 LNHDA, CDR2 SQIVND (reference sequence). Deletions cut 10 bases from V and 0 bases from J, with 18 bases between.

V is TRBV3-1 and J is TRBJ1-2; a possible D gene is TRBD1 (5 bases). CDR3 length: 17 residues. V was clipped by 1 base and J by 0 bases, with 15 bases between them. The germline V gene has CDR1 LGHDT and CDR2 YNNKEL (reference sequence). In nucleotides, the CDR3 is TGTGCCAGCAGCCAAGGGGCAGGGCCCTCAACTAACTATGGCTACACCTTC. This sequence encodes CASSQGAGPSTNYGYTF.

This chain uses TRBV27 with TRBJ1-1; D may be TRBD1 (6 bases). V lost 6 bases to trimming and J lost 1 base, with 18 bases between them. This CDR3 spans 16 amino acids. Looked up from germline, CDR1 is MNHEY and CDR2 is SMNVEV (reference sequence). CDR3 residues: CASSPLSGGPNTEAFF. Written as DNA, the CDR3 is TGTGCCAGCAGCCCACTTTCGGGGGGCCCGAACACTGAAGCTTTCTTT.

This clonotype was detected only a few times. The V gene is TRBV28, the J gene TRBJ1-5; D not certain. Trimming cost V 10 bases and J 3 bases, with 13 bases left between them. CDR3 length equals 13 residues. Germline-derived CDR1 and CDR2 are MDHEN and SYDVKM. In DNA, the CDR3 is TGTGCCATCGCGGAGATCCCCAATCAGCCCCAGCATTTT. Its translation is CAIAEIPNQPQHF. Complete variable domain (other parts from reference TRBV28 and TRBJ1-5): DVKVTQSSRYLVKRTGEKVFLECVQDMDHENMFWYRQDPGLGLRLIYFSYDVKMKEKGDIPEGYSVSREKKERFSLILESASTNQTSMYLCAIAEIPNQPQHFGDGTRLSIL.

This rearrangement joins TRBV7-2 to TRBJ2-3, with 9 nucleotides matching TRBD1. The CDR3 covers 15 residues. Trimming removed 4 bases from V and 5 bases from J; junction bases left unmatched: 7. CDR1 and CDR2 from the germline V gene are SGHTA and FQGNSA. The CDR3 region has the DNA TGTGCCAGCAGCTCCGGGACAGGGCTCAAAGATACGCAGTATTTT. Translating it yields CASSSGTGLKDTQYF.

This clonotype was detected only a few times. This chain connects TRBV11-3 to TRBJ2-7; 7 bases align to TRBD1. J gave up 3 bases and V 3 bases, and 8 bases lay outside the gene matches. The CDR3 consists of 15 residues. Germline CDR1 and CDR2: SGHNT and YENEEA. The CDR3 DNA is TGTGCCAGCAGCTTGAGACCGGGACAGAACTACGAGCAGTACTTC. Its protein product is CASSLRPGQNYEQYF. Filled out from reference TRBV11-3 and TRBJ2-7, the complete variable domain reads EAGVVQSPRYKIIEKKQPVAFWCNPISGHNTLYWYLQNLGQGPELLIRYENEEAVDDSQLPKDRFSAERLKGVDSTLKIQPAELGDSAVYLCASSLRPGQNYEQYFGPGTRLTVT.

This chain uses TRBV6-5 with TRBJ1-1, with a weak D call TRBD1 (5 bases). Germline lookup yields CDR1 MNHEY and CDR2 SVGAGI. The V gene lost 2 bases and the J gene lost 5 bases, with 15 bases spanning the gap. The CDR3 runs 15 residues. In nucleotides, the CDR3 is TGTGCCAGCAGTTACGGCCGAACTTGGGGGACTGAAGCTTTCTTT. Translation: CASSYGRTWGTEAFF.

This clonotype turned up a few times. The CDR3 protein is CASTLSRTIRVFQPQHF. The CDR3 DNA is TGTGCCAGCACTCTTAGTCGGACCATTAGGGTGTTTCAGCCCCAGCATTTT. V gene TRBV6-1 combines with J gene TRBJ1-5; no reliable D call. V was clipped by 7 bases and J by 6 bases, with 25 bases between them. The CDR3 totals 17 residues. The germline V gene encodes CDR1 MNHNS and CDR2 SASEGT.

The J gene is TRBJ1-5, the V gene TRBV28; TRBD1 aligns across 8 bases. Unmatched junction bases numbered 10, after V lost 5 bases and J lost 1 base. This CDR3 has 17 amino acids. Germline CDR1 reads MDHEN; CDR2 reads SYDVKM. The CDR3 loop reads CASSPPTGVTSNQPQHF. The DNA for the CDR3 is TGTGCCAGCAGTCCCCCGACAGGGGTGACGAGCAATCAGCCCCAGCATTTT.

This clonotype was detected many times. The chain links TRBV4-2 to TRBJ1-1, with D possibly TRBD1 on 5 matching bases. This CDR3 spans 12 amino acids. V lost 4 bases to trimming and J lost 8 bases, with 11 bases between them. Germline V gene data show CDR1 as LGHNA and CDR2 as YNFKEQ. The CDR3 DNA is TGTGCCAGCAGCCGGGTCGGGGGAGAAGCTTTCTTT. Its translation is CASSRVGGEAFF.

V gene TRBV2 combines with J gene TRBJ1-2; TRBD1 aligns across 10 bases. Trimming removed 6 bases from V and 8 bases from J; junction bases left unmatched: 9. Looked up from germline, CDR1 is SNHLY and CDR2 is FYNNEI. The CDR3 loop spans 14 amino acids. CDR3: CASRETGGGGGYTF. The CDR3 DNA reads as TGTGCCAGCAGGGAGACAGGGGGCGGTGGCGGCTACACCTTC.